This TCR beta chain is from a study of cytomegalovirus exposure and HLA in healthy donors. Whole-study results and caveats: A later analysis showed that HLA-associated TCR beta chains had undergone more clonal expansion than equally common others.

Details on this clone: Antigen: not known.

V lost 4 bases and J lost 1, with 12 bases in between. This CDR3 has 15 residues. Germline values: CDR1 SGHNT, CDR2 YYREEE (reference sequence). PCR primers comprised 60 Vbeta and 13 Jbeta primers. Original processing methods: The authors later counted about 80 million unique TCR beta chains, approximately 10 million of them shared. Profiling relied on immunoSEQ multiplex PCR, and the TCRdb table lists in-frame clones only, not all of them. V, J and clone size are taken as reported in that table, and D and trimming were inferred from the DNA itself. The sample shows roughly 150,000 clones, over 70% of them seen only once.

The V gene is TRBV5-4, the J gene TRBJ1-3; possible D gene TRBD1, 6 bases. The sequence derives from a male donor in good health and CMV-seronegative. Material for sequencing was PBMCs. CDR3 protein: CASSQSGVSGNTIYF. The DNA for the CDR3 is TGTGCCAGCAGCCAATCAGGGGTTTCTGGAAACACCATATATTTT.